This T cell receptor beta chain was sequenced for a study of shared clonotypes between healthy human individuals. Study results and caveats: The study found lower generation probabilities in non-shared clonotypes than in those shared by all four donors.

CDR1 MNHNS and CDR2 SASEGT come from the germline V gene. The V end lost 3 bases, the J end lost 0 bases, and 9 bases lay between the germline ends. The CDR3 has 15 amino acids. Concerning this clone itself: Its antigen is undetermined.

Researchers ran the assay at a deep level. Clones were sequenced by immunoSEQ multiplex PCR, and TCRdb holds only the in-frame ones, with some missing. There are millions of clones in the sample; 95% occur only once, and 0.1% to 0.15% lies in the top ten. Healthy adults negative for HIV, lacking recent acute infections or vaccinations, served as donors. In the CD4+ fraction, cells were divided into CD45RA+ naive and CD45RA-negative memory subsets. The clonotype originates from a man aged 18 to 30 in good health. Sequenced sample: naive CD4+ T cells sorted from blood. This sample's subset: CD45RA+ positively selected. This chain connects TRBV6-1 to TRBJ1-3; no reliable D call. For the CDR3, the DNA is TGTGCCAGCAGTGAGGAGTACCGCTCTGGAAACACCATATATTTT. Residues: CASSEEYRSGNTIYF.